These 8 T cell receptor beta chains were all obtained from the same sample, sequenced in a study of cytomegalovirus exposure and HLA in healthy donors. The PCR used 60 Vbeta and 13 Jbeta primers. Some clones are missing from TCRdb's copy, which holds only in-frame ones; the method was immunoSEQ multiplex PCR. The profile shows around 150,000 clones, roughly 80% of them singletons. Source material: PBMCs. All receptors come from a man aged 25 to 40 in good health and CMV-seronegative.

The CDR3 spells CASGGAGFLNTEAFF. In DNA, the CDR3 is TGTGCCAGCGGGGGGGCAGGATTTCTGAACACTGAAGCTTTCTTT. This chain uses TRBV5-4 with TRBJ1-1; D may be TRBD1 (6 bases). Germline CDR1 is SGHNT and CDR2 is YYREEE (reference sequence). V lost 7 bases and J 0 bases, leaving 16 bases between the germline ends. This CDR3 has 15 amino acids.

The chain carries TRBV7-9 and TRBJ1-2; 11 nucleotides align to TRBD1. Germline values: CDR1 SEHNR, CDR2 FQNEAQ (reference sequence). CDR3 length: 15 amino acids. Losses at the gene ends were 7 bases for V and 6 bases for J; bases not matched to a gene: 10. CDR3 in amino acids: CASILQGQGEDGYTF. In DNA form, the CDR3 reads TGTGCCAGCATCCTTCAGGGACAGGGGGAGGATGGCTACACCTTC.

This chain links TRBV4-3 with TRBJ1-2; D gene uncertain. V lost 1 base, J lost 4 bases, and 10 bases lay in between. The length of the CDR3 is 14 residues. The V gene's germline CDR1 is LGHNA and CDR2 YSLEER. For the CDR3, the DNA is TGCGCCAGCAGCCAAGCAGGAACCGCCTATGGCTACACCTTC. Amino acid sequence: CASSQAGTAYGYTF.

The chain links TRBV4-2 to TRBJ2-7; D not resolved. The CDR3 sequence is 15 residues long. Germline assignment: CDR1 LGHNA and CDR2 YNFKEQ. Trimming took off 0 bases at V and 9 bases at J, with 18 bases between the two ends. CDR3 DNA sequence: TGTGCCAGCAGCCAAGATGAAGCTAGTTCGGCTGCGCAGTACTTC. Its translation is CASSQDEASSAAQYF.

This clone was observed a handful of times. The chain joins TRBV19 to TRBJ1-4; D is undetermined. The CDR3 length is 15 residues. V was cut by 7 bases and J by 0 bases, with 12 bases left in between. In germline, CDR1 is LNHDA, CDR2 SQIVND (reference sequence). The CDR3 here is CASTPSRATNEKLFF. CDR3 nucleotide sequence: TGTGCCAGTACCCCATCTCGGGCAACTAATGAAAAACTGTTTTTT.

This clone has only a few counts. J is TRBJ2-3 and V is TRBV9; 8 bases match TRBD2. The CDR3 has 17 amino acids. Germline CDR1 SGDLS, CDR2 YYNGEE. V dropped 1 base and J dropped 3; count of bases not matched to a gene: 10. The chain's CDR3 is CASSVRAEREKTDTQYF. CDR3 nucleotides: TGTGCCAGCAGCGTACGGGCCGAGCGGGAGAAGACAGATACGCAGTATTTT.

The chain links TRBV27 to TRBJ1-2, with a possible D match to TRBD1 (6 bases). V shed 11 bases and J shed 7 bases, with 14 bases lying between them. The germline V gene has CDR1 MNHEY and CDR2 SMNVEV (reference sequence). The CDR3 runs 11 residues. In DNA, the CDR3 is TGTGCCGGGGGGGGGCTTGGTGGCTACACCTTC. This sequence encodes CAGGGLGGYTF.

The gene calls are TRBV10-1 and TRBJ2-5; the match to TRBD2 covers 10 bases. This CDR3 has 16 residues. With V trimmed by 10 bases and J by 5 bases, 16 bases remained unmatched. CDR1 WNHNN and CDR2 SYGVQD come from the germline V gene (reference sequence). CDR3 DNA: TGCGCCATCCGGCGGGAAGCGGGGGGGCCCGTGGAGACCCAGTACTTC. Amino acids: CAIRREAGGPVETQYF.